Listed below are T cell receptor beta chains from one sample, sequenced in a study of cytomegalovirus exposure and HLA in healthy donors. Some clones are missing from TCRdb's copy, which holds only in-frame ones; the method was immunoSEQ multiplex PCR. The top ten clones hold over 3.5% of a sample with more than 95,000 clones, 74% of them seen once. Source material: PBMCs. These receptors were collected from a woman in her forties or fifties in good health and CMV-seropositive. Both conserved end residues are part of each CDR3. A D gene is named only where the DNA matches it firmly. The size of a clone is reported for some rows only, either as once, few or many, or as a class for expanded clones.

TRBD1 TRBJ2-7 TRBV5-5 - TGTGCCAGCAGCCAGGACCCGGGACAGGGCTACGAGCAGTACTTC CASSQDPGQGYEQYF
TRBD2 TRBJ2-1 TRBV11-2 - TGTGCCAGCAGCTTAGATAGCGGGGCCCACAATGAGCAGTTCTTC CASSLDSGAHNEQFF
- TRBJ2-7 TRBV27 - TGTGCCAGCAGTCTCTTCCCTCAGGGCTACGAGCAGTACTTC CASSLFPQGYEQYF
- TRBJ2-4 TRBV27 once TGTGCCAGCAGTGGGGGGGGACAACAAAACATTCAGTACTTC CASSGGGQQNIQYF
TRBD2 TRBJ2-1 TRBV10-3 few TGTGCCATCACCTCTACGGCGGGGGGGATCACAGAGCAGTTCTTC CAITSTAGGITEQFF
- TRBJ2-3 TRBV7-9 few TGTGCCAGCAGCTTAACAGTCAGCACAGATACGCAGTATTTT CASSLTVSTDTQYF
TRBD1 TRBJ1-5 TRBV7-9 - TGTGCCAGCAGCCCGGGGACAGGGTTTCATAGCAATCAGCCCCAGCATTTT CASSPGTGFHSNQPQHF
TRBD1 TRBJ1-5 TRBV28 - TGTGCCAGCAGTCAGGGACAGAGCAATCAGCCCCAGCATTTT CASSQGQSNQPQHF
TRBD1 TRBJ1-2 TRBV28 once TGTGCCAGCAGCCGACAGGGCGGGCGCTACACCTTC CASSRQGGRYTF
- TRBJ1-4 TRBV5-1 - TGCGCCAGCAGCTTGGTCGGACAGCGGGGCGAAAAACTGTTTTTT CASSLVGQRGEKLFF
- TRBJ2-1 TRBV7-9 - TGTGCCAGCAGCTTGACAGGGGGCCGCGGGAGGGGTGAGCAGTTCTTC CASSLTGGRGRGEQFF
- TRBJ1-4 TRBV6-4 - TGTGCCAGCAGTGACTCCATGGTTCGCAGGGTCAATGAAAAACTGTTTTTT CASSDSMVRRVNEKLFF
TRBD1 TRBJ1-6 TRBV28 - TGTGCCAGCGGACAGGGAGGGTCACCCCTCCACTTT CASGQGGSPLHF
- TRBJ1-6 TRBV5-6 - TGTGCCAGCAGCTTGGGACAGAGAATTTTGTCACCCCTCCACTTT CASSLGQRILSPLHF
TRBD1 TRBJ1-2 TRBV5-4 - TGTGCCAGCAGCTTGGAACAGGGGGGCTATGGCTACACCTTC CASSLEQGGYGYTF
TRBD1 TRBJ1-4 TRBV5-1 few TGCGCCAGCAGCAGGACAGGGACGGGTGGTGAAAAACTGTTTTTT CASSRTGTGGEKLFF
TRBD1 TRBJ2-5 TRBV18 - TGTGCCAGCTCCCTCAACGTCCCGGGACAGGGGGCGGTAGAGACCCAGTACTTC CASSLNVPGQGAVETQYF
- TRBJ2-1 TRBV28 once TGTGCCAGCAGTTTAGTACTAGTTCACAATGAGCAGTTCTTC CASSLVLVHNEQFF
TRBD1 TRBJ2-7 TRBV4-1 - TGCGCCAGCAGCCAAGAGGTGACAGGGGTATACGAGCAGTACTTC CASSQEVTGVYEQYF
- TRBJ2-7 TRBV27 - TGTGCCAGCAGCCGTCCCAGGGACTACGAGCAGTACTTC CASSRPRDYEQYF